The 14 T cell receptor beta chains below were found in one sample sequenced in a study of molecular identifiers for immune sequencing clone quantification. MiXCR was run by TCRdb on the PCR reads, yielding one entry per CDR3 protein. The sample has about half a million distinct CDR3 sequences, 20% to 25% seen once. Sequencing was done on a sample of naive CD8+ T cells from blood, with Jurkat cell RNA spiked in. Stated subset: FACS-sorted CD8+CD4-CCR7+CD45RA+ naive T cells. The receptors here all came from a human donor in good health. Some libraries in this study had Jurkat cell RNA spiked in.

The chain links TRBV3-1 to TRBJ1-4; 7 positions agree with TRBD1. Germline loops: CDR1 LGHDT, CDR2 YNNKEL (reference sequence). The CDR3 extends over 15 amino acids. V gave up 2 bases and J gave up 6 bases; unmatched junction bases: 6. CDR3 sequence: CASSQNQGVYEKLFF. CDR3 nucleotides: TGTGCCAGCAGCCAAAACCAGGGGGTTTATGAAAAACTGTTTTTT.

The sample holds many counts of this clonotype. The chain links TRBV12-3 or TRBV12-4 to TRBJ1-5, with D unresolved. CDR3 length: 16 residues. V lost 5 bases, J lost 4 bases, and 18 bases lay in between. The CDR3 loop reads CASSPARQSINQPQHF. DNA for the CDR3: TGTGCCAGCAGTCCCGCTCGGCAGTCGATTAATCAGCCCCAGCATTTT.

With respect to this clonotype: Possible read error: a much larger clone is one base away. The chain joins TRBV19 to TRBJ2-7; 7 bases match TRBD1. The CDR3 covers 14 residues. J gave up 6 bases and V 6 bases, and 11 bases lay outside the gene matches. Germline CDR1 LNHDA, CDR2 SQIVND (reference sequence). The CDR3 loop reads CASSRDSSYLEQYF. The CDR3, as DNA: TGTGCCAGTAGCCGGGACAGCTCGTACCTCGAGCAGTACTTC.

The rearrangement links TRBV4-1 to TRBJ1-1; possibly TRBD1 for D (6 bases). Trimming removed 4 bases from V and 3 bases from J, with 18 bases in between. Per germline, CDR1 MGHRA and CDR2 YSYEKL. The CDR3 is 16 amino acids. The CDR3 region has the DNA TGCGCCAGCAGCCGAAGCACTCAGGGGTCTTACACTGAAGCTTTCTTT. It codes for CASSRSTQGSYTEAFF.

This clonotype was seen only once. The chain carries TRBV4-3 and TRBJ2-1, with D maybe TRBD2 (5 bases). Trimming took 0 bases from V and 8 from J, leaving 14 bases between them. CDR3 length equals 15 residues. CDR1 LGHNA and CDR2 YSLEER come from the germline V gene. The CDR3 DNA is TGCGCCAGCAGCCAAGATCTGGACCTGGAGGATGAGCAGTTCTTC. It codes for CASSQDLDLEDEQFF.

This clonotype came up many times. This chain uses TRBV24-1 with TRBJ2-1, with a weak D call TRBD2 (6 bases). Trimming stripped 4 bases from V and 2 bases from J, with 8 bases between. CDR3 size: 14 residues. Germline CDR1 is KGHDR and CDR2 is SFDVKD. The CDR3 bases are TGTGCCACCAGTGACAGGACTACCTACAATGAGCAGTTCTTC. Amino acids: CATSDRTTYNEQFF.

This clonotype was detected ten times or more. CDR3 nucleotides: TGTGCCAGCAGCTCTCTAGCGGGAGAGAACACCGGGGAGCTGTTTTTT. It yields the protein CASSSLAGENTGELFF. The chain is built from TRBV7-9 and TRBJ2-2, with 10 nucleotides matching TRBD2. This CDR3 is 16 amino acids long. CDR1 SEHNR and CDR2 FQNEAQ come from the germline V gene (reference sequence). V trimming: 4 bases; J trimming: 1 base; junction bases outside the gene matches: 3.

This clonotype was seen ten or more times. V gene TRBV7-8 combines with J gene TRBJ2-7; possibly TRBD1 or TRBD2 for D (5 bases each). Germline V gene sequence: CDR1 SGHVS, CDR2 FQNEAQ. With 5 bases removed from V and 4 bases from J, the gap between germline ends came to 15 bases. The CDR3 extends over 14 amino acids. Here the CDR3 reads CASSPSGRVYEQYF. Written as DNA, the CDR3 is TGTGCCAGCAGCCCGAGCGGCAGGGTATACGAGCAGTACTTC.

Regarding this clonotype: It may be a read error: a sequence one base away is much more abundant. The chain combines TRBV9 with TRBJ2-3, with TRBD2 matching over 9 bases. Germline V lookup: CDR1 SGDLS, CDR2 YYNGEE. The CDR3 is made up of 15 amino acids. This chain's CDR3 is CACSVASGGPDTQYF. For the CDR3, the DNA is TGTGCCTGCAGCGTAGCCAGCGGGGGGCCAGATACGCAGTATTTT.

V gene TRBV18 combines with J gene TRBJ1-6; TRBD1 matches 9 bases. V was clipped by 6 bases and J by 9 bases; unmatched bases: 9. This CDR3 contains 15 residues. Germline V lookup: CDR1 KGHSH, CDR2 LQKENI. CDR3 residues: CASSPAGQGLSPLHF. CDR3 DNA sequence: TGTGCCAGCTCGCCGGCGGGACAGGGTCTTTCACCCCTCCACTTT.

In its sample, this clonotype was seen once. One base away lies a much larger clone, so this may be a sequencing read error. The conserved final phenylalanine or tryptophan is absent from the CDR3, which likely points to a read error. This rearrangement joins TRBV12-3 or TRBV12-4 to TRBJ1-3; maybe TRBD1 (5 bases). V was clipped by 10 bases and J by 5 bases, with 18 bases between them. The CDR3 has 14 amino acids. The chain's CDR3 is CAISRGTPRNTIYY. The CDR3, as DNA: TGTGCCATTTCGAGGGGCACCCCCCGAAACACCATATATTAT.

This clonotype was picked up many times. CDR3 amino acids: CASTRPGAETQYF. In DNA, the CDR3 is TGTGCCAGCACCCGTCCGGGGGCTGAGACCCAGTACTTC. The chain has TRBV7-9 and TRBJ2-5; D might be TRBD1 or TRBD2, each matching 6 bases. CDR1 and CDR2 from the germline V gene are SEHNR and FQNEAQ (reference sequence). This CDR3 has 13 amino acids. V was trimmed by 7 bases and J by 5 bases, leaving 14 bases between them.

In its sample, this clonotype was seen a few times. The chain is built from TRBV11-2 and TRBJ2-7, with 11 positions matching TRBD2. Germline CDR1 and CDR2: SGHAT and FQNNGV. With V trimmed by 5 bases and J by 0 bases, 15 bases remained unmatched. This CDR3 has 19 residues. CDR3 loop: CASSLPQVAGGISSYEQYF. CDR3 coding DNA: TGTGCCAGCAGCCTCCCCCAGGTAGCGGGGGGGATAAGCTCCTACGAGCAGTACTTC. Supplemented by reference TRBV11-2 and TRBJ2-7, the full variable domain reads EAGVAQSPRYKIIEKRQSVAFWCNPISGHATLYWYQQILGQGPKLLIQFQNNGVVDDSQLPKDRFSAERLKGVDSTLKIQPAKLEDSAVYLCASSLPQVAGGISSYEQYFGPGTRLTVT.

V gene TRBV27 combines with J gene TRBJ1-1; no firm D call. CDR1 MNHEY and CDR2 SMNVEV come from the germline V gene (reference sequence). The ends were cut back, 2 bases at V and 5 bases at J, with 9 bases in the middle. The CDR3 length is 13 residues. The CDR3 DNA is TGTGCCAGCAGTTTACTGACAAGGACTGAAGCTTTCTTT. Protein: CASSLLTRTEAFF.